A single sample is the source of the 17 T cell receptor beta chains below, sequenced in a study of blood T cell repertoires in COVID-19. Some clones are missing from TCRdb's copy, which holds only in-frame ones; the method was immunoSEQ multiplex PCR. The sample includes about 27,000 clones, around 81% of them seen just once. The sample taken for sequencing was peripheral blood. The source of these receptors is a man aged 65 to 85 with acute or convalescent COVID-19.

J is TRBJ1-1 and V is TRBV18, with D perhaps matching TRBD1 (5 bases). CDR1 is KGHSH and CDR2 is LQKENI in the germline V gene. With 4 bases removed from V and 4 bases from J, the gap between germline ends came to 13 bases. This CDR3 region has 14 residues. The DNA of the CDR3 is TGTGCCAGCTCACAATCAGGGTACTCCACTGAAGCTTTCTTT. It yields the protein CASSQSGYSTEAFF.

The genes are TRBV5-6 and TRBJ2-3; 11 bases align to TRBD1. This CDR3 has 16 amino acids. Germline assignment: CDR1 SGHDT and CDR2 YYEEEE. V was pared by 4 bases and J by 4 bases, with 8 bases of the junction left unmatched. The CDR3 sequence: CASSPLGQGASDTQYF. Written as DNA, the CDR3 is TGTGCCAGCAGCCCACTCGGACAGGGGGCTTCAGATACGCAGTATTTT.

The rearrangement links TRBV30 to TRBJ2-2, with 11 bases identical to TRBD2. The CDR3 is made up of 16 amino acids. Germline V gene lookup returns CDR1 GTSNPN and CDR2 SVGIG (reference sequence). J was trimmed by 4 bases and V by 0 bases; bases with no gene match: 4. CDR3 protein: CAWSVLAGALTGELFF. The CDR3 DNA is TGTGCCTGGAGTGTACTAGCGGGGGCTCTCACCGGGGAGCTGTTTTTT.

This clone occurred a few times. This chain connects TRBV5-4 to TRBJ1-6; maybe TRBD1 (5 bases). This CDR3 comprises 13 residues. CDR1 is SGHNT and CDR2 is YYREEE in the germline V gene (reference sequence). V was clipped by 1 base and J by 13 bases, with 12 bases between them. CDR3 sequence reads: CASSLQAGRPLHF. The CDR3 DNA reads as TGTGCCAGCAGCTTGCAGGCGGGGCGGCCCCTCCACTTT.

This sequence joins TRBV5-1 and TRBJ1-6; D is unclear. V lost 2 bases and J lost 0, with 9 bases in between. Germline lookup yields CDR1 SGHRS and CDR2 YFSETQ. The length of the CDR3 is 16 residues. CDR3 coding DNA: TGCGCCAGCAGCTTTTCTGGGAGCTCCTATAATTCACCCCTCCACTTT. As protein: CASSFSGSSYNSPLHF.

This clone was seen just once. This chain uses TRBV30 with TRBJ1-5, with 11 bases fitting TRBD1. J gave up 3 bases and V 5 bases, and 6 bases lay outside the gene matches. The CDR3 sequence is 15 residues long. Germline V gene sequence: CDR1 GTSNPN, CDR2 SVGIG (reference sequence). In DNA form, the CDR3 reads TGTGCCTGGTCGGACAGGGGGCTATACAATCAGCCCCAGCATTTT. Its protein is CAWSDRGLYNQPQHF.

The chain joins TRBV28 to TRBJ1-4; no reliable D call. The germline gives CDR1 MDHEN, CDR2 SYDVKM. V shed 8 bases and J shed 8 bases, with 12 bases lying between them. CDR3 length equals 12 residues. The chain's CDR3 is CASGPGGEKLFF. The CDR3 DNA is TGTGCCAGCGGGCCGGGCGGGGAAAAACTGTTTTTT.

V is TRBV9 and J is TRBJ2-7, with 10 positions matching TRBD2. The V segment lost 1 base and the J segment 3 bases; nucleotides outside the gene matches: 7. In germline, CDR1 is SGDLS, CDR2 YYNGEE. The CDR3 has 16 residues. The CDR3 DNA follows: TGTGCCAGCAGCGTAAGCGGGGGGGCCGGTCTCTACGAGCAGTACTTC. As protein: CASSVSGGAGLYEQYF.

The chain is built from TRBV7-3 and TRBJ2-2; 11 bases line up with TRBD2. V was clipped by 7 bases and J by 4 bases; unmatched bases: 2. Germline CDR1 SGHTA, CDR2 FQGTGA. CDR3 length: 14 amino acids. The DNA for the CDR3 is TGTGCCAGCAAACTAGCGGGAGTCACCGGGGAGCTGTTTTTT. Translated, it gives CASKLAGVTGELFF. Full variable domain (rest looked up from reference TRBV7-3 and TRBJ2-2): GAGVSQTPSNKVTEKGKYVELRCDPISGHTALYWYRQSLGQGPEFLIYFQGTGAADDSGLPNDRFFAVRPEGSVSTLKIQRTERGDSAVYLCASKLAGVTGELFFGEGSRLTVL.

The chain is built from TRBV7-3 and TRBJ2-1; 7 nucleotides align to TRBD1. The trim removed 5 bases at V and 6 bases at J, leaving 10 bases unmatched. CDR1 is SGHTA, CDR2 FQGTGA, per germline. CDR3 length equals 15 residues. CDR3 DNA sequence: TGTGCCAGCAGCCCTGGCCGGGACAGTGCCAATGAGCAGTTCTTC. Residues: CASSPGRDSANEQFF.

The rearrangement uses TRBV18 and TRBJ1-2; 9 bases agree with TRBD1. The CDR3 totals 15 residues. Trimming cost V 3 bases and J 4 bases; bases outside gene matches: 6. Germline assignment: CDR1 KGHSH and CDR2 LQKENI. The chain's CDR3 is CASSPPGQGAYGYTF. CDR3 bases: TGTGCCAGCTCACCTCCGGGACAGGGTGCCTATGGCTACACCTTC.

DNA of the CDR3: TGTGCCAGCAGTTTATCAGCGAGTAGAATCAGCCACTGGGCCAAAAACATTCAGTACTTC. As protein: CASSLSASRISHWAKNIQYF. The gene calls are TRBV28 and TRBJ2-4, with D unresolved. The CDR3 sequence is 20 residues long. V gave up 1 base and J gave up 1 base, with 23 bases separating them. The germline CDR1 and CDR2 sequences are MDHEN and SYDVKM.

The rearrangement links TRBV12-3 or TRBV12-4 to TRBJ2-7, with 7 bases aligning to TRBD1. The CDR3 runs 13 residues. The V and J ends lost 2 bases and 2 bases, in that order; junction bases with no gene match: 0. The CDR3: CASSLQGAYEQYF. The CDR3 nucleotides read TGTGCCAGCAGTTTACAGGGGGCCTACGAGCAGTACTTC.

This chain connects TRBV20-1 to TRBJ2-3, with 8 bases aligning to TRBD2. Germline V lookup: CDR1 DFQATT, CDR2 SNEGSKA (reference sequence). The CDR3 covers 16 residues. V shed 3 bases, J shed 0 bases, and the junction held 8 bases outside the gene matches. CDR3 bases: TGCAGTGCTAGTCGCCAGCGGGAGACGAGCACAGATACGCAGTATTTT. Translating it yields CSASRQRETSTDTQYF.

The rearrangement links TRBV6-5 to TRBJ2-5, with 12 bases fitting TRBD2. This CDR3 spans 15 amino acids. CDR1 and CDR2 (germline): MNHEY, SVGAGI. Trimming cost V 5 bases and J 1 base; bases outside gene matches: 2. The chain's CDR3 is CASSLGLAGQETQYF. The CDR3 coding sequence is TGTGCCAGCAGTCTGGGACTAGCGGGCCAAGAGACCCAGTACTTC.

The V and J genes are TRBV19 and TRBJ2-3; TRBD2 might be the D (5 bases). In germline, CDR1 is LNHDA, CDR2 SQIVND (reference sequence). This CDR3 region has 11 residues. Trimming removed 7 bases from V and 9 bases from J, with 11 bases in between. CDR3 region: CASTVSETQYF. CDR3 nucleotides: TGTGCCAGTACCGTTAGCGAGACGCAGTATTTT.

This clone was counted a single time. The rearrangement links TRBV6-6 to TRBJ1-6; D is unresolved. The CDR3 sequence is 14 residues long. The ends were cut back, 2 bases at V and 3 bases at J, with 5 bases in the middle. CDR1 is MNHNY, CDR2 SVGAGI, per germline (reference sequence). CDR3 coding DNA: TGTGCCAGCAGTTACCACAGCTATAATTCACCCCTCCACTTT. Residues: CASSYHSYNSPLHF.